A single T cell receptor (beta chain) is shown here with its context. These data belong to a study of shared clonotypes between healthy human individuals. Study overall: Researchers drew samples from a couple of women and a few men aged 18 to 49.

TCRdb's copy holds only in-frame clones and misses some; the assay was immunoSEQ multiplex PCR. This repertoire shows over a million clones, around 95% found once; its top ten account for approximately 1.1%. Sequenced: naive CD4+ T cells sorted from blood. Stated subset: CD45RA+ positively selected. The TCR sequence derives from a man aged 25-45 years in good health.

CDR3 protein: CASSQDREGQYF. In DNA, the CDR3 is TGTGCCAGCAGCCAAGACAGGGAAGGGCAGTACTTC. The rearrangement joins TRBV13 to TRBJ2-7; TRBD1 matches at 7 bases. V lost 5 bases to trimming and J lost 9 bases; unmatched junction nucleotides: 7. The CDR3 contains 12 residues. Per germline, CDR1 PRHDT and CDR2 FYEKMQ (reference sequence). Complete variable domain (other parts from reference TRBV13 and TRBJ2-7): AAGVIQSPRHLIKEKRETATLKCYPIPRHDTVYWYQQGPGQDPQFLISFYEKMQSDKGSIPDRFSAQQFSDYHSELNMSSLELGDSALYFCASSQDREGQYFGPGTRLTVT.